This T cell receptor (beta chain) was observed in a study of tumor-infiltrating lymphocytes in oesophageal squamous cell carcinoma. TCRdb re-called the PCR reads with MiXCR, one entry per CDR3 protein. Seen here are about 15,000 distinct CDR3 sequences, 50% observed once, and the top ten hold approximately 15%. The CDR3 is 15 amino acids. Germline CDR1 SGHTA, CDR2 FQGNSA. The clonotype originates from a male donor with esophageal squamous cell carcinoma. The chain joins TRBV7-2 to TRBJ2-3; D remains unclear. The J call may be in error: the DNA end matches TRBJ2-7 better. The sequenced sample was esophageal tumor tissue. The CDR3 loop is CASSLDLSSYNEQYF. The CDR3, as DNA: TGTGCCAGCAGCTTAGATCTTAGCTCCTACAATGAGCAGTACTTC.